These T cell receptor beta chains were read from a single sample in a study of OX40 agonist ivuxolimab in advanced cancers. The protocol was immunoSEQ multiplex PCR, while the TCRdb copy is restricted to in-frame clones and leaves out a portion. The table has some 45,000 clones, around 80% seen once. This sample comprised CD4+ or CD8+ T cells sorted from blood, obtained in a trial of the OX40 agonist ivuxolimab. These receptor sequences come from an adult with an advanced solid tumor such as melanoma, head and neck, liver or kidney cancer. The CDR3 runs from the conserved cysteine through the conserved F or W. The order of the fields is clone size, V gene, J gene, D gene, CDR3 protein, CDR3 DNA. D genes are given only for firm matches. A row's size may be missing; if present it is once, few, many or a size class.

size: .; V: TRBV19; J: TRBJ1-3; D: .; CDR3: CASSSQVVSGNTIYF; DNA: TGTGCCAGTAGTTCCCAGGTTGTCTCTGGAAACACCATATATTTT
size: .; V: TRBV5-4; J: TRBJ2-2; D: TRBD1; CDR3: CASSLAPGQGDTGELFF; DNA: TGTGCCAGCAGCTTGGCCCCGGGACAGGGGGACACCGGGGAGCTGTTTTTT
size: once; V: TRBV2; J: TRBJ2-6; D: TRBD1; CDR3: CASRTGAAGANVLTF; DNA: TGTGCCAGCAGGACAGGGGCGGCAGGGGCCAACGTCCTGACTTTC
size: .; V: TRBV5-6; J: TRBJ2-3; D: TRBD2; CDR3: CASSLAGGPTNTQYF; DNA: TGTGCCAGCAGCTTGGCGGGAGGGCCTACCAATACGCAGTATTTT
size: .; V: TRBV5-1; J: TRBJ1-1; D: TRBD1; CDR3: CASSWKTGGVNTEAFF; DNA: TGCGCCAGCAGCTGGAAGACAGGGGGAGTGAACACTGAAGCTTTCTTT
size: few; V: TRBV2; J: TRBJ2-2; D: .; CDR3: CASRGENTGELFF; DNA: TGTGCCAGCAGGGGCGAGAACACCGGGGAGCTGTTTTTT
size: .; V: TRBV19; J: TRBJ1-4; D: TRBD1; CDR3: CASSKQGAEEKLFF; DNA: TGTGCCAGTAGTAAACAGGGGGCTGAGGAAAAACTGTTTTTT
size: few; V: TRBV2; J: TRBJ2-1; D: .; CDR3: CASSEADPSQVF; DNA: TGTGCCAGCAGTGAAGCGGACCCGAGTCAGGTCTTC
size: .; V: TRBV5-8; J: TRBJ1-5; D: .; CDR3: CASSAQDQPQHF; DNA: TGTGCCAGCAGCGCACAGGATCAGCCCCAGCATTTT
size: once; V: TRBV30; J: TRBJ2-2; D: .; CDR3: CAWSMDSLAGELFF; DNA: TGTGCCTGGAGTATGGACTCCCTAGCCGGGGAGCTGTTTTTT
size: .; V: TRBV7-3; J: TRBJ2-1; D: TRBD2; CDR3: CASSLISGGLYEQFF; DNA: TGTGCCAGCAGCTTAATCTCCGGGGGGTTATATGAGCAGTTCTTC
size: .; V: TRBV28; J: TRBJ2-1; D: .; CDR3: CASSLLGDEQFF; DNA: TGTGCCAGCAGTCTACTAGGGGATGAGCAGTTCTTC
size: .; V: TRBV5-1; J: TRBJ2-1; D: .; CDR3: CASTPGYYGNEQFF; DNA: TGCGCCAGCACCCCAGGGTATTACGGCAATGAGCAGTTCTTC
size: .; V: TRBV4-2; J: TRBJ1-1; D: .; CDR3: CASSAPGHLPNTEAFF; DNA: TGTGCCAGCAGCGCGCCGGGCCACCTTCCCAACACTGAAGCTTTCTTT
size: .; V: TRBV18; J: TRBJ2-7; D: TRBD2; CDR3: CASSPGTSLDEQYF; DNA: TGTGCCAGCTCACCCGGGACTAGCTTAGACGAGCAGTACTTC
size: medium-sized; V: TRBV5-1; J: TRBJ2-7; D: .; CDR3: CASSPTTLIEQYF; DNA: TGCGCCAGCAGCCCTACGACATTGATCGAGCAGTACTTC
size: .; V: TRBV6-5; J: TRBJ2-7; D: TRBD1; CDR3: CASSYSYRGRDEQYF; DNA: TGTGCCAGCAGTTACTCCTACAGGGGGCGAGACGAGCAGTACTTC
size: .; V: TRBV28; J: TRBJ2-1; D: .; CDR3: CASSSRTVNEQFF; DNA: TGTGCCAGCAGTTCTCGGACTGTTAATGAGCAGTTCTTC
size: .; V: TRBV30; J: TRBJ2-3; D: TRBD2; CDR3: CAWSVRGTSGNRQYF; DNA: TGTGCCTGGAGTGTACGGGGGACTAGCGGGAATAGGCAGTATTTT
size: .; V: TRBV5-1; J: TRBJ1-1; D: .; CDR3: CASSLDAGNTEAFF; DNA: TGCGCCAGCAGCTTGGATGCAGGAAACACTGAAGCTTTCTTT
size: .; V: TRBV4-3; J: TRBJ1-5; D: TRBD1; CDR3: CASSQDGQGGDQPQHF; DNA: TGCGCCAGCAGCCAGGATGGACAGGGAGGCGATCAGCCCCAGCATTTT
size: .; V: TRBV28; J: TRBJ2-3; D: .; CDR3: CASSRRGGTDTQYF; DNA: TGTGCCAGCAGCCGAAGGGGGGGCACAGATACGCAGTATTTT
size: .; V: TRBV2; J: TRBJ2-5; D: .; CDR3: CASRPRGGAQYF; DNA: TGTGCCAGCAGACCAAGAGGGGGGGCCCAGTACTTC
size: .; V: TRBV29-1; J: TRBJ2-3; D: TRBD2; CDR3: CSVSSYSGRTDTQYF; DNA: TGCAGCGTTTCCAGTTATAGCGGGAGGACAGATACGCAGTATTTT
size: .; V: TRBV5-1; J: TRBJ2-7; D: TRBD1; CDR3: CASSFDREEQYF; DNA: TGCGCCAGCAGCTTCGACAGGGAGGAGCAGTACTTC
size: once; V: TRBV5-1; J: TRBJ2-7; D: .; CDR3: CASSLVSGGSSYEQYF; DNA: TGCGCCAGCAGCTTGGTCTCAGGAGGGAGCTCCTACGAGCAGTACTTC
size: few; V: TRBV18; J: TRBJ1-3; D: .; CDR3: CASSPGFRGNTIYF; DNA: TGTGCCAGCTCACCGGGGTTCCGGGGAAACACCATATATTTT
size: .; V: TRBV4-2; J: TRBJ2-3; D: TRBD2; CDR3: CASSLKSGSDTQYF; DNA: TGTGCCAGCAGCTTGAAAAGCGGGAGTGATACGCAGTATTTT
size: medium-sized; V: TRBV11-3; J: TRBJ2-7; D: TRBD1; CDR3: CASRAGGEQYF; DNA: TGTGCCAGCAGGGCAGGGGGCGAGCAGTACTTC
size: .; V: TRBV30; J: TRBJ1-1; D: .; CDR3: CAWSVWGYTEAFF; DNA: TGTGCCTGGAGTGTATGGGGGTACACTGAAGCTTTCTTT
size: .; V: TRBV2; J: TRBJ1-5; D: .; CDR3: CASSAGGVGQPQHF; DNA: TGTGCCAGCAGCGCCGGTGGGGTGGGCCAGCCCCAGCATTTT
size: .; V: TRBV4-1; J: TRBJ2-3; D: TRBD1; CDR3: CASSHRDRGSTDTQYF; DNA: TGCGCCAGCAGCCACCGGGACAGGGGTAGCACAGATACGCAGTATTTT
size: few; V: TRBV4-2; J: TRBJ1-5; D: .; CDR3: CASSQATGLNNQPQHF; DNA: TGTGCCAGCAGCCAAGCAACAGGGCTAAACAATCAGCCCCAGCATTTT
size: .; V: TRBV27; J: TRBJ2-1; D: .; CDR3: CASSWTFGNEQFF; DNA: TGTGCCAGCAGTTGGACTTTTGGGAATGAGCAGTTCTTC
size: .; V: TRBV5-1; J: TRBJ2-5; D: .; CDR3: CASSLGDLRGQSSQYF; DNA: TGCGCCAGCAGCTTGGGGGACCTAAGGGGCCAGAGCTCCCAGTACTTC
size: once; V: TRBV9; J: TRBJ1-5; D: .; CDR3: CASSVGSNQPQHF; DNA: TGTGCCAGCAGCGTAGGGAGCAATCAGCCCCAGCATTTT
size: few; V: TRBV7-3; J: TRBJ2-3; D: .; CDR3: CASSSQGGGGTDTQYF; DNA: TGTGCCAGCAGCTCACAGGGAGGAGGGGGCACAGATACGCAGTATTTT
size: .; V: TRBV7-7; J: TRBJ1-4; D: .; CDR3: CASSPEVNEKLFF; DNA: TGTGCTAGCAGCCCGGAGGTGAATGAAAAACTGTTTTTT
size: .; V: TRBV4-3; J: TRBJ2-1; D: TRBD1; CDR3: CASSQDWGQEGDEQFF; DNA: TGCGCCAGCAGCCAAGATTGGGGACAGGAGGGGGATGAGCAGTTCTTC
size: .; V: TRBV7-3; J: TRBJ2-3; D: TRBD2; CDR3: CASSLKPSGGDTDTQYF; DNA: TGTGCCAGCAGCCTAAAACCTAGCGGAGGAGACACAGATACGCAGTATTTT
size: .; V: TRBV30; J: TRBJ2-3; D: TRBD1; CDR3: CAWSEGTGVTDTQYF; DNA: TGTGCCTGGAGCGAAGGGACAGGGGTGACAGATACGCAGTATTTT
size: .; V: TRBV27; J: TRBJ1-2; D: .; CDR3: CASSALDRNYGYTF; DNA: TGTGCCAGCAGTGCCCTCGACCGTAACTATGGCTACACCTTC
size: .; V: TRBV9; J: TRBJ1-1; D: TRBD1; CDR3: CASRHTGTGGTEAFF; DNA: TGTGCCAGCAGGCACACGGGGACAGGGGGCACTGAAGCTTTCTTT
size: .; V: TRBV28; J: TRBJ2-3; D: .; CDR3: CASSLDLTRPDTQYF; DNA: TGTGCCAGCAGTTTAGACCTGACCAGGCCAGATACGCAGTATTTT
size: .; V: TRBV5-1; J: TRBJ2-7; D: TRBD1; CDR3: CASSPGGSRLEQYF; DNA: TGCGCCAGCAGCCCAGGGGGATCCAGGTTGGAGCAGTACTTC
size: .; V: TRBV27; J: TRBJ2-5; D: TRBD1; CDR3: CASSLRTGETQYF; DNA: TGTGCCAGCAGTTTACGGACAGGAGAGACCCAGTACTTC